The clone carrying this T cell receptor (beta chain) showed up just once. Antigen specificity is unknown. From germline, CDR1 is MGHRA and CDR2 YSYEKL. The V gene end was trimmed by 1 base and the J gene end by 0 bases; junction bases not matched to a gene: 7. This CDR3 contains 18 residues. The repertoire was sequenced with immunoSEQ multiplex PCR; TCRdb's copy has only in-frame clones and lacks some. The sample contains approximately 28,000 clones, roughly 90% of which appear only once. The sample originates from a study of T cells in localized non-small cell lung cancer. Study-wide results and limits: Higher adjacent-lung clonality was associated with shorter survival. A median of around 57 clones ranked among the top 100 in tumor appeared in adjacent lung. Heterogeneity cannot be ruled out, as sequencing used one tumor region only.

This chain joins TRBV4-1 and TRBJ2-3; 10 positions agree with TRBD2. The sequence derives from a woman aged 35-75 years with stage III lung adenocarcinoma. Sequencing used peripheral blood mononuclear cells, obtained before any cancer treatment. In DNA form, the CDR3 reads TGCGCCAGCAGCCAAGGGATAGCGGGGGGTCCTAGCACAGATACGCAGTATTTT. As protein: CASSQGIAGGPSTDTQYF.